This TCR beta chain was sequenced for a study of shared clonotypes between healthy human individuals. The deep-level immunoSEQ assay was used. Repertoires were generated with immunoSEQ multiplex PCR, while TCRdb's copy carries only in-frame clones and drops some. The repertoire includes approximately 2,300,000 clones, just under 95% of them detected once, and approximately 0.4% sits in the top ten. Free of recent acute infections or vaccinations, the donors were healthy HIV-negative adults. It was into CD45RA+ naive and CD45RA-negative memory subsets that the CD4+ cells were split. The CDR3 loop spans 15 amino acids. The ends were cut back, 2 bases at V and 7 bases at J, with 14 bases in the middle. Germline CDR1 is MNHEY and CDR2 is SVGAGI.

This sequence joins TRBV6-5 and TRBJ1-4; possibly TRBD1 for D (5 bases). The source of this sequence is a man younger than 30 in good health. Some clones in this sample may be carry-over from other donors' samples. Material: naive CD4+ T cells from PBMCs. The subset denotes: CD45RA+ positively selected. The CDR3 spells CASSYEGTQSEKLFF. The CDR3 DNA sequence: TGTGCCAGCAGTTACGAGGGGACCCAAAGTGAAAAACTGTTTTTT.